This TCR beta chain was documented in a study of graft-versus-host responses after intestinal transplantation. For the study at large: Isolated intestinal, liver-intestinal, or multivisceral transplants were what recipients had.

In regard to this clone: The antigen remains undetermined.

The protocol was immunoSEQ multiplex PCR, while the TCRdb copy is restricted to in-frame clones and leaves out a portion. The sample lists approximately 92,000 clones, 75% to 95% occurring once. Study outcomes and limitations: Some GvH clones were seen earlier in gut or blood, suggesting intestinal origin.

The CDR3 runs to 13 residues. Per the germline V gene, CDR1 is SNHLY and CDR2 is FYNNEI. The V and J ends lost 11 bases and 3 bases, in that order; junction bases with no gene match: 6. The receptor comes from a human donor who received an intestinal transplant. The sequences come from unstimulated CD8+ T cells sorted from spleen or lymph node cells, collected before intestinal transplant. This chain links TRBV2 with TRBJ2-1, with 8 bases matching TRBD2. The CDR3 sequence is CAGKRGGYNEQFF. CDR3 nucleotide sequence: TGTGCCGGGAAACGGGGGGGCTACAATGAGCAGTTCTTC.